Listed below are T cell receptor beta chains from one sample, sequenced in a study of blood T cell repertoires in COVID-19. Method: immunoSEQ multiplex PCR; TCRdb's copy keeps in-frame clones and lacks some. The table includes about 250,000 clones, roughly 89% detected once. Specimen: peripheral blood. The origin of the receptors is a woman aged 40 to 55 who had recovered from COVID-19. Both conserved end residues are part of each CDR3. D genes are given only for firm matches. Rows may omit the clone size; those that give it use once, few, many or a size class.

cdr3_aa cdr3_nt v_call d_call j_call clone_size
CASSLGLAEINEQFF TGTGCCAGCAGCCTGGGACTAGCGGAAATCAATGAGCAGTTCTTC TRBV6-5 TRBD2 TRBJ2-1 NA
CASREAGGPTDTQYF TGTGCCAGTAGGGAGGCGGGGGGGCCGACAGATACGCAGTATTTT TRBV19 TRBD2 TRBJ2-3 few
CASKTAQGDTEAFF TGTGCCAGCAAAACCGCACAGGGGGACACTGAAGCTTTCTTT TRBV28 TRBD1 TRBJ1-1 once
CASSAGARAFF TGTGCCAGCAGCGCAGGGGCCAGAGCTTTCTTT TRBV7-6 NA TRBJ1-1 NA
CASSKSGAPHSPLHF TGTGCCAGCAGCAAATCGGGAGCACCTCATTCACCCCTCCACTTT TRBV21-1 NA TRBJ1-6 NA
CASSYVFADTQYF TGTGCCAGCAGTTACGTATTTGCGGATACGCAGTATTTT TRBV27 NA TRBJ2-3 NA
CASTYGNEQFF TGTGCCAGCACCTACGGCAATGAGCAGTTCTTC TRBV12-3/TRBV12-4 NA TRBJ2-1 NA
CASSQDRGPSNEQFF TGCGCCAGCAGCCAAGATAGGGGGCCCAGCAATGAGCAGTTCTTC TRBV4-3 TRBD1 TRBJ2-1 NA
CASSREFSGNTIYF TGTGCCAGCAGTAGGGAGTTCTCTGGAAACACCATATATTTT TRBV6-5 NA TRBJ1-3 NA
CAWSPTEGIQYF TGTGCCTGGAGCCCTACAGAGGGCATTCAGTACTTC TRBV30 NA TRBJ2-4 NA
CASSYHPGQGGYTF TGTGCCAGCAGTTACCACCCGGGACAAGGTGGCTACACCTTC TRBV6-5 NA TRBJ1-2 NA
CASSLSGRGSEQFF TGTGCCAGCAGTTTAAGCGGGAGGGGGAGTGAGCAGTTCTTC TRBV27 TRBD2 TRBJ2-1 NA
CASSSPQGMVNEQFF TGTGCCAGCTCATCACCCCAGGGTATGGTGAATGAGCAGTTCTTC TRBV28 NA TRBJ2-1 NA
CASSPAGQSLEQFF TGTGCCAGCAGCCCAGCGGGACAATCTCTAGAGCAGTTCTTC TRBV7-9 NA TRBJ2-1 NA
CASSISRLGYTF TGTGCCAGTAGTATATCGCGACTTGGCTACACCTTC TRBV19 NA TRBJ1-2 NA
CSVETALGYTF TGCAGCGTTGAAACAGCTCTTGGCTACACCTTC TRBV29-1 NA TRBJ1-2 once
CASHNGAGELFF TGTGCCAGCCACAACGGAGCCGGGGAGCTGTTTTTT TRBV5-4 NA TRBJ2-2 NA
CASSPGLRRSTQYF TGTGCCAGCAGCCCGGGACTCCGGAGGAGTACGCAGTATTTT TRBV7-2 NA TRBJ2-3 NA
CASSPIDRGHSPLHF TGTGCCAGCAGCCCGATTGACAGGGGGCACTCACCCCTCCACTTT TRBV5-6 TRBD1 TRBJ1-6 NA
CAIKTSGNADTQYF TGTGCCATCAAGACTAGCGGGAACGCTGATACGCAGTATTTT TRBV10-3 TRBD2 TRBJ2-3 once
CASSLTRSYEQYF TGTGCCAGCAGCCTGACACGCTCCTACGAGCAGTACTTC TRBV5-6 NA TRBJ2-7 NA
CASSQTGLPEYSGNTIYF TGTGCCAGCAGCCAAACAGGCTTACCTGAATACTCTGGAAACACCATATATTTT TRBV4-2 NA TRBJ1-3 NA
CASRSTGGLHTIYF TGTGCCAGCAGATCCACAGGGGGCTTACACACCATATATTTT TRBV28 TRBD1 TRBJ1-3 NA
CASSPDRIYGYTF TGTGCCAGCAGCCCGGACAGGATCTATGGCTACACCTTC TRBV5-5 TRBD1 TRBJ1-2 NA
CASSVDGGYTGELFF TGTGCCAGCAGCGTAGACGGGGGGTACACCGGGGAGCTGTTTTTT TRBV9 TRBD2 TRBJ2-2 NA
CASSPRAQGGETQYF TGCGCCAGCAGCCCCAGGGCCCAAGGTGGGGAGACCCAGTACTTC TRBV5-1 NA TRBJ2-5 NA
CASSMVLAGTDTQYF TGTGCCAGTAGTATGGTGCTAGCGGGGACAGATACGCAGTATTTT TRBV19 TRBD2 TRBJ2-3 NA
CASRWRSTDTQYF TGTGCCAGCAGGTGGAGGAGCACAGATACGCAGTATTTT TRBV7-8 NA TRBJ2-3 NA
CASSPRLAGEGNEQFF TGTGCCAGCAGTCCCCGACTAGCGGGAGAGGGCAATGAGCAGTTCTTC TRBV3-1/TRBV3-2 TRBD2 TRBJ2-1 NA
CASSLYSGPDTQYF TGTGCCAGCAGCTTATATTCAGGGCCAGATACGCAGTATTTT TRBV7-2 NA TRBJ2-3 NA
CASSAPGTISGANVLTF TGTGCCAGCAGTGCCCCGGGTACTATCTCTGGGGCCAACGTCCTGACTTTC TRBV6-1 NA TRBJ2-6 NA
CATSTTVYNEQFF TGTGCCACCAGCACGACAGTCTACAATGAGCAGTTCTTC TRBV15 NA TRBJ2-1 NA
CAIAGPTLRAFF TGTGCCATCGCAGGGCCTACTCTGAGGGCTTTCTTT TRBV6-5 NA TRBJ1-1 NA
CASSPSPGENTEAFF TGCGCCAGCAGCCCTTCTCCGGGGGAGAACACTGAAGCTTTCTTT TRBV4-3 NA TRBJ1-1 few
CASSETGGATEAFF TGCGCCAGCAGTGAAACAGGGGGCGCAACTGAAGCTTTCTTT TRBV10-1 TRBD1 TRBJ1-1 few
CASSPTSGGAIGELFF TGTGCCAGCAGCCCGACTAGCGGGGGGGCCATCGGGGAGCTGTTTTTT TRBV9 TRBD2 TRBJ2-2 NA
CASSSRTGEGSPLHF TGTGCCAGCAGTTCCCGGACAGGGGAAGGATCACCCCTCCACTTT TRBV28 TRBD1 TRBJ1-6 NA
CSASNPGFTEAFF TGCAGTGCTAGTAATCCGGGTTTCACTGAAGCTTTCTTT TRBV20-1 NA TRBJ1-1 NA
CSVDLGQGAGELFF TGCAGCGTTGACTTGGGACAGGGGGCCGGGGAGCTGTTTTTT TRBV29-1 TRBD1 TRBJ2-2 NA
CASSYDGLATDTQYF TGTGCCAGCAGCTACGACGGACTAGCAACAGATACGCAGTATTTT TRBV5-5 TRBD2 TRBJ2-3 once